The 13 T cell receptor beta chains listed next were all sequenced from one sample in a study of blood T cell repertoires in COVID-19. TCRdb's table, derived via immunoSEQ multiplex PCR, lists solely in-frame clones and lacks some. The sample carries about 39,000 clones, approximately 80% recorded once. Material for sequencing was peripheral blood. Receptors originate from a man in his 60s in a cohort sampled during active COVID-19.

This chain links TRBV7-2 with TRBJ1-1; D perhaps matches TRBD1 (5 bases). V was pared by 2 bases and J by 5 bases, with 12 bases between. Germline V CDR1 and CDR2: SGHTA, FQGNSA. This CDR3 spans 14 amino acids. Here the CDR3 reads CASSLNWGRTEAFF. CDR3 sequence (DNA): TGTGCCAGCAGCTTAAATTGGGGGAGGACTGAAGCTTTCTTT.

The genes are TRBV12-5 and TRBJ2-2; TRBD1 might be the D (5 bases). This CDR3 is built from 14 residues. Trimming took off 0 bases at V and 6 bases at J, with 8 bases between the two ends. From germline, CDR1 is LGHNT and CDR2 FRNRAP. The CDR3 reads CASGLVGVAGELFF. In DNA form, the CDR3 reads TGTGCTAGTGGTTTGGTAGGGGTGGCCGGGGAGCTGTTTTTT.

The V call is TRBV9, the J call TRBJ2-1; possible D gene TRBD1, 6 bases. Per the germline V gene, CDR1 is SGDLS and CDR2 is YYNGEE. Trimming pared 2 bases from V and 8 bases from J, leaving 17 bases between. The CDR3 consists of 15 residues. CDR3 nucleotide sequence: TGTGCCAGCAGCGTCCGGGACAATAGGAACGATGAGCAGTTCTTC. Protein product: CASSVRDNRNDEQFF.

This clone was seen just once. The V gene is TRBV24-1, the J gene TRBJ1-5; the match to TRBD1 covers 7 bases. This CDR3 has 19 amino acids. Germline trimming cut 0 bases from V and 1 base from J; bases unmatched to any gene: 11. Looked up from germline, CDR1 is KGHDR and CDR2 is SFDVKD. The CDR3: CATSDLRRQGSKSNQPQHF. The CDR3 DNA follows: TGTGCCACCAGTGATTTGCGTCGACAGGGATCGAAGAGCAATCAGCCCCAGCATTTT.

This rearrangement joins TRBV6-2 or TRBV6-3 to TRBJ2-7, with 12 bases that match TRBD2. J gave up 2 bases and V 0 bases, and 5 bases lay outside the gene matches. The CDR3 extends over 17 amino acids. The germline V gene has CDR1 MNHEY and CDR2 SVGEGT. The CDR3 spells CASSYSATSGGAYEQYF. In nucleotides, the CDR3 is TGTGCCAGCAGTTACTCGGCGACTAGCGGGGGAGCCTACGAGCAGTACTTC.

This CDR3 is CASSLGAGTEAYEQYF. The CDR3 DNA reads TGTGCCAGCAGCTTGGGGGCCGGGACAGAGGCCTACGAGCAGTACTTC. This sequence joins TRBV5-5 and TRBJ2-7; 7 bases line up with TRBD1. Trimming took 0 bases from V and 2 from J; bases not matched to a gene: 8. In germline, CDR1 is SGHKS, CDR2 YYEKEE (reference sequence). This CDR3 region has 16 residues.

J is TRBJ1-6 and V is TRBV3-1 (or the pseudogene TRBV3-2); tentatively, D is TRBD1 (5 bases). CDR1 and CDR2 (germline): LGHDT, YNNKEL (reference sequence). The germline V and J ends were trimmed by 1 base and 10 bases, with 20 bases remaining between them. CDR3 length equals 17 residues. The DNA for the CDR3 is TGTGCCAGCAGCCAAGTCCGCCAGGGACTATTGTACTCACCCCTCCACTTT. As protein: CASSQVRQGLLYSPLHF.

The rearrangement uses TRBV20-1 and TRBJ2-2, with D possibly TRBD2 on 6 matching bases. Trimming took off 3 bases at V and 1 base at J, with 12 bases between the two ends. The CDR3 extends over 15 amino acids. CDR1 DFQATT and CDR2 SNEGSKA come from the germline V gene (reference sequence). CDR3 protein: CSASTAGQNTGELFF. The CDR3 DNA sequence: TGCAGTGCTAGTACCGCGGGGCAGAACACCGGGGAGCTGTTTTTT.

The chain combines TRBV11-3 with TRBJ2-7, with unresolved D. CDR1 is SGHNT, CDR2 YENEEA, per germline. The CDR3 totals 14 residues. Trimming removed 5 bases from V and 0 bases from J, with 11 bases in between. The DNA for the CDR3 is TGTGCCAGCAGCCCTGACTCCAGCTCCTACGAGCAGTACTTC. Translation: CASSPDSSSYEQYF.

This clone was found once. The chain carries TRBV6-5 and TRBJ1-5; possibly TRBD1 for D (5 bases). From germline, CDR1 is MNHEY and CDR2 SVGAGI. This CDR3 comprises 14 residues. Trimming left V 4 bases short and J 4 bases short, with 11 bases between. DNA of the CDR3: TGTGCCAGCAGTTCGCGACAGCTTAATCAGCCCCAGCATTTT. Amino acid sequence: CASSSRQLNQPQHF.

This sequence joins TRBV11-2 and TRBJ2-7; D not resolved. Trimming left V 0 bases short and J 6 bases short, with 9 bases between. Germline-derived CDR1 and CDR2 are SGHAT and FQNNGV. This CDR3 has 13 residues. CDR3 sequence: CASSLELLGEQYF. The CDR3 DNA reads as TGTGCCAGCAGCTTAGAACTCCTCGGCGAGCAGTACTTC.

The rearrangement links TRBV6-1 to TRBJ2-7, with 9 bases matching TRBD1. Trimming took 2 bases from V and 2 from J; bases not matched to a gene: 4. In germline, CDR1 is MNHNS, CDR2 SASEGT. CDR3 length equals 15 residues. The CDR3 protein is CASSESGQGPYEQYF. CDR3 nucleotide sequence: TGTGCCAGCAGTGAATCGGGACAGGGACCCTACGAGCAGTACTTC.

For the CDR3, the DNA is TGTGCCACCAGTGATTTGCGGGTCGGGGAGCAGTTCTTC. It is translated as CATSDLRVGEQFF. The chain is built from TRBV24-1 and TRBJ2-1; the D is unclear. Germline V gene data show CDR1 as KGHDR and CDR2 as SFDVKD. This CDR3 contains 13 residues. The V end lost 0 bases, the J end lost 10 bases, and 9 bases lay between the germline ends.